The T cell receptor (beta chain) under discussion was sequenced for a study of blood T cell repertoires in COVID-19. As for the study in general: COVID-19 samples from acute and convalescent phases originated in the United States, Italy and Spain. The analysed material was cDNA or gDNA that came from T cells, B-cell-depleted T cells, or PBMCs.

In the source study's methods: How many nucleated cells were present was estimated from reference gene primer amplification. Some clones are missing from TCRdb's copy, which holds only in-frame ones; the method was immunoSEQ multiplex PCR. The V and J calls and the clone size are those of that table, but D and trimming were determined from the DNA. The sample lists approximately 440,000 clones, roughly 88% occurring once. Those enrolled, adults aged about 18 to 89 years, came from roughly 23 US areas. V lost 2 bases and J lost 1; bases outside the gene matches: 3. The CDR3 consists of 16 residues. In germline, CDR1 is MGHRA, CDR2 YSYEKL.

V and J are TRBV4-1 and TRBJ2-4; 9 bases match TRBD1. Material: PBMCs or T cells enriched from blood (not recorded which). The receptor comes from a man between 18 and 29 years old who had recovered from COVID-19. The CDR3 DNA reads as TGCGCCAGCAGCCAACCCGGGACAGGGGCCAAAAACATTCAGTACTTC. This translates into CASSQPGTGAKNIQYF.